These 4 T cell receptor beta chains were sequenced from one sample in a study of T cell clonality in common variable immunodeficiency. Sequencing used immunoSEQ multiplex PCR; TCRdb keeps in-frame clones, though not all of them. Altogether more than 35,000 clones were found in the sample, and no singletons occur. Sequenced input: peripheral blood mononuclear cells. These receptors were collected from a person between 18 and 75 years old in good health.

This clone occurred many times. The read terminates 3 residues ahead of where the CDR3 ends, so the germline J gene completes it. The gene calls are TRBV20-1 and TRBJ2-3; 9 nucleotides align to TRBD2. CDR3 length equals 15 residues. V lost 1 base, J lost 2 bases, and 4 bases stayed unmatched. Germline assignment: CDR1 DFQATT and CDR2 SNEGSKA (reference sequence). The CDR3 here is CSARGLADHTDTQYF. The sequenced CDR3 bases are TGCAGTGCTAGAGGACTAGCGGACCACACAGATACG.

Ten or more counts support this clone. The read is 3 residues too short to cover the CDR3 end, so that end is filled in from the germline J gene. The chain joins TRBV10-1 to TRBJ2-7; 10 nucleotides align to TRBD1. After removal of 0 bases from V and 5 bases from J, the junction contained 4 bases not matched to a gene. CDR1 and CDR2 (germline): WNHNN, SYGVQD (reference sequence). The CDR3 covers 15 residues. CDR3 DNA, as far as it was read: TGCGCCAGCAGTGAGTCGGGACAGGGGAGGAACGAG. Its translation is CASSESGQGRNE. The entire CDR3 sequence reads CASSESGQGRNEQYF.

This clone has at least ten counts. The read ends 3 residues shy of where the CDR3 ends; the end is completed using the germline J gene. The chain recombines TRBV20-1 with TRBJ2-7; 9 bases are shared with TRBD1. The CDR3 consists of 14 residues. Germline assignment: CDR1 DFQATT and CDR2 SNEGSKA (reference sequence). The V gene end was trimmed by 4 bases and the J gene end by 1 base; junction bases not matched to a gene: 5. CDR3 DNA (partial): TGCAGTGCTACCGCCGGGACAGGGTCCTACGAG. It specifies CSATAGTGSYE. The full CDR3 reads CSATAGTGSYEQYF.

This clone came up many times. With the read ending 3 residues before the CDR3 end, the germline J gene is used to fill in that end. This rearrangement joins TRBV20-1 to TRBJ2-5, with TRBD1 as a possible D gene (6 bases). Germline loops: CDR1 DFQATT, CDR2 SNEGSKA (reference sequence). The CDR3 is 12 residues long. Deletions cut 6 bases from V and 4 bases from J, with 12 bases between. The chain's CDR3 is CSAGGGGETQYF. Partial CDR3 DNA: TGCAGTGCGGGTGGGGGCGGAGAGACC.